This T cell receptor (beta chain) stems from a study of technical replicates of blood from a few donors. Assay: immunoSEQ multiplex PCR; the TCRdb copy retains only in-frame clones and omits some. The sample includes around 95,000 clones, roughly 94% of them seen just once. Sequenced input: T cells isolated from PBMCs. The sequence was obtained from a human donor in good health.

The CDR3 region is CASSQDSSRTGGSEQFF. CDR3 bases: TGTGCCAGCAGCCAAGATAGCTCTAGGACAGGGGGCAGTGAGCAGTTCTTC. The genes are TRBV4-2 and TRBJ2-1; 11 bases align to TRBD1. This CDR3 contains 17 residues. Per the germline V gene, CDR1 is LGHNA and CDR2 is YNFKEQ. The V gene end was trimmed by 0 bases and the J gene end by 9 bases; junction bases not matched to a gene: 10.